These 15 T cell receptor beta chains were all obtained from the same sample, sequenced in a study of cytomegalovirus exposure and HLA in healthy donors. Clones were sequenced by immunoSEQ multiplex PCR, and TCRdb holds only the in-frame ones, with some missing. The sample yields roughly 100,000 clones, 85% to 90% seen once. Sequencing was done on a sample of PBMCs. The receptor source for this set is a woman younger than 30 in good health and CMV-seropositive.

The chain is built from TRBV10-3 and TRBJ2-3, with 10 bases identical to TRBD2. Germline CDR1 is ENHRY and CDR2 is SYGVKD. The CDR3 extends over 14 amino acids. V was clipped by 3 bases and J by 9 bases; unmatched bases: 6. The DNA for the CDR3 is TGTGCCATCAGTGAATCTAGCGGGGGTGAAACGCAGTATTTT. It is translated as CAISESSGGETQYF.

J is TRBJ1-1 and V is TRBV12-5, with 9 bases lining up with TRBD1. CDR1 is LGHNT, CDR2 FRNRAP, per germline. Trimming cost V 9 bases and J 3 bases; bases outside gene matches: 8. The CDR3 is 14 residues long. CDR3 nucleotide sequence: TGTGCTAGGGACAACCGGGACAGGGACACTGAAGCTTTCTTT. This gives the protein CARDNRDRDTEAFF.

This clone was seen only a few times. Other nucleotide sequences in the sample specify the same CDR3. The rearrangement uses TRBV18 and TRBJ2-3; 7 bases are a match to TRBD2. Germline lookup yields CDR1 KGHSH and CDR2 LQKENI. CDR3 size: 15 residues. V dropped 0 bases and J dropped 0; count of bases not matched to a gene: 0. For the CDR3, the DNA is TGTGCCAGCTCACCACCTAGCGGGAGCACAGATACGCAGTATTTT. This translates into CASSPPSGSTDTQYF.

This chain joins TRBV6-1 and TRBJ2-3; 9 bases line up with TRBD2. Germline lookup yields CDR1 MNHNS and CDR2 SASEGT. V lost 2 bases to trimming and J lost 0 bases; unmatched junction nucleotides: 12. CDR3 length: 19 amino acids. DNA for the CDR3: TGTGCCAGCAGTGAATCCGCCGGCGGGAGCGGGGGGAGCACAGATACGCAGTATTTT. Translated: CASSESAGGSGGSTDTQYF.

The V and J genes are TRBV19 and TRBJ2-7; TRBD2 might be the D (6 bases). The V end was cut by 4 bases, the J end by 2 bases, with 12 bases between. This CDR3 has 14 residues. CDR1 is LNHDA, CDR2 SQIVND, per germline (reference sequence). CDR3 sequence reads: CASSKRGETYEQYF. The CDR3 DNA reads TGTGCCAGTAGTAAGCGCGGGGAAACCTACGAGCAGTACTTC.

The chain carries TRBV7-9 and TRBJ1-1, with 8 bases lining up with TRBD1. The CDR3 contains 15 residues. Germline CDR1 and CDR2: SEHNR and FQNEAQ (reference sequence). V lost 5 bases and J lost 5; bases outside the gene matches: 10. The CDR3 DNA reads TGTGCCAGCAGCGACCTACAGGGGGTTGTTACTGAAGCTTTCTTT. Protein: CASSDLQGVVTEAFF.

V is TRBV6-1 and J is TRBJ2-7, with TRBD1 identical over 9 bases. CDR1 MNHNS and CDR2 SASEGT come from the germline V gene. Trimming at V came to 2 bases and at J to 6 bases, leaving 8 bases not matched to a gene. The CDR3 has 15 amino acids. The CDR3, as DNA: TGTGCCAGCAGTGAATTTGGGACAGGGTTCGCCGAGCAGTACTTC. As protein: CASSEFGTGFAEQYF.

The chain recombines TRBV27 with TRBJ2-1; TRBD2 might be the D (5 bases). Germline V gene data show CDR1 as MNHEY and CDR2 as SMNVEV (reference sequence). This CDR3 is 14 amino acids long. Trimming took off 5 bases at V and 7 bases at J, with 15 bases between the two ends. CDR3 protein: CASSREDGGNEQFF. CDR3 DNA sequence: TGTGCCAGCAGTCGAGAAGACGGCGGGAATGAGCAGTTCTTC.

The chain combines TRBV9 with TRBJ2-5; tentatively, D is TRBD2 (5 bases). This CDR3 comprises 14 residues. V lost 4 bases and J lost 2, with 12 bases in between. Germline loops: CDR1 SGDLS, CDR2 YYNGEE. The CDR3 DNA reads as TGTGCCAGCAGCCGGACGCCGGGGCAAGAGACCCAGTACTTC. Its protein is CASSRTPGQETQYF.

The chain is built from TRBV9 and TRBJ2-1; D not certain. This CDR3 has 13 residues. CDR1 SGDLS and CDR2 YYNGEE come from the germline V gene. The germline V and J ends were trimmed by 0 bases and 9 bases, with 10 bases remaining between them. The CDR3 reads CASSVGLEAEQFF. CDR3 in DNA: TGTGCCAGCAGCGTAGGCCTAGAAGCTGAGCAGTTCTTC.

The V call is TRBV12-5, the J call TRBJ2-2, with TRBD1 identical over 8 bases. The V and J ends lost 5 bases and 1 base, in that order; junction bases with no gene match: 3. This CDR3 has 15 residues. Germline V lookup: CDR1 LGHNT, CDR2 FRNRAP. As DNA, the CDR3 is TGTGCTAGTGGTCCCGGGACAGGGAACACCGGGGAGCTGTTTTTT. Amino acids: CASGPGTGNTGELFF.

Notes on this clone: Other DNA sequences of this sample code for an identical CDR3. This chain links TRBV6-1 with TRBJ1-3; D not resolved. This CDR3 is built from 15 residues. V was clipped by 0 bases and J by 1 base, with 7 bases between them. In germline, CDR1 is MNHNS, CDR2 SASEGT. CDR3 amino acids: CASSEAGGSGNTIYF. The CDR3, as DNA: TGTGCCAGCAGTGAAGCGGGAGGGTCTGGAAACACCATATATTTT.

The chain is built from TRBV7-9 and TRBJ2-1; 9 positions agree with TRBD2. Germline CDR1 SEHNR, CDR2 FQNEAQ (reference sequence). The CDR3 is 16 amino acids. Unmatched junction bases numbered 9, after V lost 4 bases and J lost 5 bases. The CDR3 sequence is CASSSTLAGKHNEQFF. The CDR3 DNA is TGTGCCAGCAGCTCAACACTAGCGGGTAAACACAATGAGCAGTTCTTC.

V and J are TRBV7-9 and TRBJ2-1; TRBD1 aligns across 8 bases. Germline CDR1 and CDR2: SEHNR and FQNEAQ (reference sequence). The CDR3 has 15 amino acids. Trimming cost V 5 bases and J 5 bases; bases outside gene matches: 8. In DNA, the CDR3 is TGTGCCAGCAGCACCCGACAGGGGAGCCACAATGAGCAGTTCTTC. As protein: CASSTRQGSHNEQFF.

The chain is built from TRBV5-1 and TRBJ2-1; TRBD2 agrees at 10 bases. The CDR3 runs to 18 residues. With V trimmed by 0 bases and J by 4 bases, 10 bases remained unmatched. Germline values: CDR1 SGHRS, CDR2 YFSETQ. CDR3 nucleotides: TGCGCCAGCAGCTTGGGAGTAGCGGGGGGCTTCGGGTACAATGAGCAGTTCTTC. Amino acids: CASSLGVAGGFGYNEQFF.